This is a list of T cell receptor beta chains from one sample in a study of Graves' ophthalmopathy and Graves' hyperthyroidism. TCRdb re-called the multiplex PCR reads with MiXCR, one entry per CDR3 protein. The data show almost 400,000 distinct CDR3 sequences, approximately 16% seen once. Sequencing used peripheral blood. The receptors were sampled from a woman between 18 and 30 years old with Graves' ophthalmopathy. The CDR3 runs from the conserved cysteine through the conserved F or W. A D gene is named only where the DNA matches it firmly. Clone size is given for some rows only: seen once, a few or many times, or a class if the clone is expanded.

J gene | D gene | V gene | clone size | CDR3 DNA | CDR3 protein
TRBJ1-1 | TRBD1 | TRBV12-3/TRBV12-4 | few | TGTGCCAGCAGATGGACAGGGCCGAACACTGAAGCTTTCTTT | CASRWTGPNTEAFF
TRBJ1-4 | - | TRBV15 | many | TGTGCCACCAGCAGAGATGCGGAGGGTTCAACTAATGAAAAACTGTTTTTT | CATSRDAEGSTNEKLFF
TRBJ1-5 | - | TRBV28 | - | TGTGCCAGCAGTCTCCCATGGGGCAATCAGCCCCAGCATTTT | CASSLPWGNQPQHF
TRBJ1-2 | - | TRBV6-2/TRBV6-3 | many | TGTGCCAGCAGTTACTCGACAACCTCAAACTATGGCTACACCTTC | CASSYSTTSNYGYTF
TRBJ2-5 | - | TRBV6-5 | many | TGTGCCAGCAGTTATAGTAGGGCCAACCTGGAAGAGACCCAGTACTTC | CASSYSRANLEETQYF
TRBJ2-4 | TRBD2 | TRBV6-2/TRBV6-3 | - | TGTGCCAGCAGTCCCCCGGGGGGGCAAAACATTCAGTACTTC | CASSPPGGQNIQYF
TRBJ2-3 | - | TRBV12-3/TRBV12-4 | - | TGTGCCAGCAGTACTGACCGCAGGGGTTACACAGATACGCAGTATTTT | CASSTDRRGYTDTQYF
TRBJ1-1 | - | TRBV6-2/TRBV6-3 | many | TGTGCCAGCAGTTCCTATTACAAGGGCACTGAAGCTTTCTTT | CASSSYYKGTEAFF
TRBJ2-5 | TRBD2 | TRBV7-2 | many | TGTGCCAGCAGCTGGGGACTAGGGGAAGAGACCCAGTACTTC | CASSWGLGEETQYF
TRBJ2-7 | - | TRBV12-3/TRBV12-4 | - | TGTGCCAGCAGTTTAGGGGTAGGGCGCAACGAGCAGTACTTC | CASSLGVGRNEQYF
TRBJ2-2 | - | TRBV7-3 | many | TGTGCCAGCAGCTTAACGGGGGTGACGAACACCGGGGAGCTGTTTTTT | CASSLTGVTNTGELFF
TRBJ2-5 | TRBD1 | TRBV10-3 | many | TGTGCCATCAGTGAGGACCCCGACAGGGAAGGGGAGACCCAGTACTTC | CAISEDPDREGETQYF
TRBJ2-7 | TRBD2 | TRBV20-1 | - | TGCAGTGCTAGCCGCCGACTAGCGGGGCACTACGAGCAGTACTTC | CSASRRLAGHYEQYF
TRBJ1-2 | - | TRBV7-3 | few | TGTGCCAGCAGCAGACCACCGGGAGCTTATGGCTACACCTTC | CASSRPPGAYGYTF
TRBJ2-5 | - | TRBV11-2 | many | TGTGCCAGCAGCCGTGCGAGTGTGGGGACCCGTCCCCCCACAAACTTC | CASSRASVGTRPPTNF
TRBJ2-7 | - | TRBV6-5 | many | TGTGCCAGCAGTTTCCCGGGGCTACCCTACGAGCAGTACTTC | CASSFPGLPYEQYF
TRBJ1-2 | TRBD1 | TRBV9 | many | TGTGCCAGCAGCCCACGGACAGGCTATGGCTACACCTTC | CASSPRTGYGYTF
TRBJ2-7 | - | TRBV4-3 | many | TGCGCCAGCAGCCAAGATGCGATGAACACCTACGAGCAGTACTTC | CASSQDAMNTYEQYF
TRBJ1-3 | - | TRBV6-1 | many | TGTGCCAGCAGTGACGGGCTTAATACCTCTGGAAACACCATATATTTT | CASSDGLNTSGNTIYF
TRBJ1-5 | - | TRBV15 | many | TGTGCCACCAGCAGAGATGCAGGGGCTAGCAATCAGCCCCAGCATTTT | CATSRDAGASNQPQHF
TRBJ2-7 | - | TRBV28 | many | TGTGCCAGCAGTTCCTCGAACCGCTACGAGCAGTACTTC | CASSSSNRYEQYF
TRBJ2-2 | - | TRBV24-1 | many | TGTGCCACCAGTGACCCCCCCGGGACTGGGAACACCGGGGAGCTGTTTTTT | CATSDPPGTGNTGELFF
TRBJ2-5 | - | TRBV7-2 | - | TGTGCCAGCAGCTTGCGGGCGGGGAACCAAGAGACCCAGTACTTC | CASSLRAGNQETQYF
TRBJ1-2 | - | TRBV7-9 | - | TGTGCCAGCAGCTTAGCAGGGGGGGATGGCTACACCTTC | CASSLAGGDGYTF
TRBJ2-4 | - | TRBV18 | few | TGTGCCAGCTCGTTCTATCCTGCTGGGGCCAAAAACATTCAGTACTTC | CASSFYPAGAKNIQYF
TRBJ2-5 | TRBD1 | TRBV7-2 | many | TGTGCCAGCAGCTTAGCGGGGGGACAGGGATATGAGACCCAGTACTTC | CASSLAGGQGYETQYF
TRBJ2-6 | - | TRBV12-3/TRBV12-4 | - | TGTGCCACCAAGACTGGGGCCAACGTCCTGACTTTC | CATKTGANVLTF
TRBJ2-7 | TRBD2 | TRBV12-3/TRBV12-4 | - | TGTGCCAGCAGCCCCCTAGCGGGAGGGCCTATAGCCTACGAGCAGTACTTC | CASSPLAGGPIAYEQYF